This T cell receptor beta chain was identified during a study of OX40 agonist ivuxolimab in advanced cancers. Overall study context: There were three patients with partial responses, one having hepatocellular carcinoma and two cutaneous melanoma.

Autoimmune disease history or systemic immunosuppression was exclusionary. The CDR3 length is 14 residues. Trimming cost V 1 base and J 2 bases; bases outside gene matches: 2. CDR1 SEHNR and CDR2 FQNEAQ come from the germline V gene (reference sequence). The protocol was immunoSEQ multiplex PCR, while the TCRdb copy is restricted to in-frame clones and leaves out a portion. The data show tens of thousands of clones, with around 86% seen just once and 3.4% held by the top ten. Source: CD4+ or CD8+ T cells sorted from blood, taken in a trial of the OX40 agonist ivuxolimab. The source is an adult with an advanced solid tumor such as melanoma, head and neck, liver or kidney cancer. V gene TRBV7-9 combines with J gene TRBJ2-7; TRBD1 aligns across 7 bases. The CDR3 region has the DNA TGTGCCAGCAGCTTAGGTCAGGGGGCCTACGAGCAGTACTTC. Protein product: CASSLGQGAYEQYF. Full variable domain (missing parts from reference TRBV7-9 and TRBJ2-7): DTGVSQNPRHKITKRGQNVTFRCDPISEHNRLYWYRQTLGQGPEFLTYFQNEAQLEKSRLLSDRFSAERPKGSFSTLEIQRTEQGDSAMYLCASSLGQGAYEQYFGPGTRLTVT.